Listed below are T cell receptor beta chains from one sample, sequenced in a study of cytomegalovirus exposure and HLA in healthy donors. The repertoire was sequenced with immunoSEQ multiplex PCR; TCRdb's copy has only in-frame clones and lacks some. The sample lists about 180,000 clones, 75% to 85% occurring once. The sample taken for sequencing was PBMCs. The source of these receptors is a woman in her thirties in good health and CMV-seropositive. The CDR3 runs from the conserved cysteine through the conserved F or W. The order of the fields is J gene, V gene, clone size, D gene, CDR3 protein, CDR3 DNA. D genes are given only for firm matches. Clone size is not always given. Where it is, it says once, few, many or a class for expanded clones.

TRBJ2-3 | TRBV6-6 | NA | TRBD2 | CASRSAGAGDTQYF | TGTGCCAGCAGATCAGCGGGGGCTGGGGATACGCAGTATTTT
TRBJ2-7 | TRBV14 | NA | TRBD1 | CASSQGNRGWDEQYF | TGTGCCAGCAGCCAAGGAAACAGGGGATGGGACGAGCAGTACTTC
TRBJ2-1 | TRBV7-2 | NA | NA | CASSSPYSYNEQFF | TGTGCCAGCAGCTCCCCGTACAGTTACAATGAGCAGTTCTTC
TRBJ2-7 | TRBV5-1 | NA | NA | CASSRGRGPYEQYF | TGCGCCAGCAGCCGCGGCAGGGGCCCCTACGAGCAGTACTTC
TRBJ1-2 | TRBV2 | NA | TRBD1 | CASSVLRGRSYTF | TGTGCCAGCAGTGTGTTGAGGGGGCGAAGCTACACCTTC
TRBJ1-5 | TRBV4-1 | few | NA | CASSLGTPNQPQHF | TGCGCCAGCAGCCTCGGGACTCCAAATCAGCCCCAGCATTTT
TRBJ1-2 | TRBV28 | NA | NA | CASSLQTGSGDYGYTF | TGTGCCAGCAGTTTGCAAACAGGGTCCGGGGACTATGGCTACACCTTC
TRBJ2-7 | TRBV28 | once | TRBD2 | CASSFPPGNSGANEQYF | TGTGCCAGCAGTTTTCCCCCGGGGAATAGCGGGGCCAACGAGCAGTACTTC
TRBJ2-1 | TRBV7-9 | NA | NA | CAISGGAGRNEQFF | TGTGCCATCTCGGGGGGCGCAGGTCGCAATGAGCAGTTCTTC
TRBJ2-1 | TRBV9 | NA | TRBD1 | CASSVWTGEGEQFF | TGTGCCAGCAGCGTATGGACAGGGGAAGGTGAGCAGTTCTTC
TRBJ2-1 | TRBV5-8 | NA | NA | CASSNRPGGNEQFF | TGTGCCAGCAGCAACAGGCCCGGGGGTAATGAGCAGTTCTTC
TRBJ2-1 | TRBV7-2 | NA | NA | CASSLERDNEQFF | TGTGCCAGCAGCTTAGAACGCGACAATGAGCAGTTCTTC
TRBJ2-7 | TRBV11-2 | NA | NA | CASSLGRGFYEQYF | TGTGCCAGCAGCTTAGGGAGGGGATTCTACGAGCAGTACTTC
TRBJ1-2 | TRBV6-6 | NA | NA | CASTPGGLGYTF | TGTGCCAGCACCCCCGGGGGATTGGGCTACACCTTC
TRBJ2-7 | TRBV9 | NA | TRBD1 | CASSSGRGHSYEQYF | TGTGCCAGCAGTTCAGGCAGGGGGCATTCCTACGAGCAGTACTTC
TRBJ1-2 | TRBV19 | NA | NA | CASSIKGDGYTF | TGTGCCAGTAGTATCAAAGGGGATGGCTACACCTTC
TRBJ2-7 | TRBV4-2 | NA | TRBD1 | CASSQDLETGSYEQYF | TGTGCCAGCAGCCAAGATCTGGAGACAGGGTCCTACGAGCAGTACTTC
TRBJ1-5 | TRBV18 | once | TRBD1 | CASSPDRGNQPQHF | TGTGCCAGCTCGCCCGACAGGGGAAATCAGCCCCAGCATTTT
TRBJ2-5 | TRBV5-6 | NA | NA | CASSLSGAWGETQYF | TGTGCCAGCAGCTTGTCAGGGGCCTGGGGAGAGACCCAGTACTTC
TRBJ1-2 | TRBV6-6 | few | NA | CASSYSGGNYGYTF | TGTGCCAGCAGTTACTCGGGGGGGAACTATGGCTACACCTTC
TRBJ2-2 | TRBV6-4 | NA | NA | CASSADWNTGELFF | TGTGCCAGCAGTGCAGACTGGAACACCGGGGAGCTGTTTTTT
TRBJ1-1 | TRBV7-2 | NA | TRBD1 | CASSTRTGLGTEAFF | TGTGCCAGCAGCACGAGGACAGGGCTTGGTACTGAAGCTTTCTTT
TRBJ2-6 | TRBV2 | few | NA | CASSDSSGANVLTF | TGTGCCAGCAGTGATTCTTCTGGGGCCAACGTCCTGACTTTC
TRBJ1-1 | TRBV9 | NA | TRBD1 | CASSARTGFNGGTEAFF | TGTGCCAGCAGCGCCCGGACAGGGTTCAATGGTGGCACTGAAGCTTTCTTT
TRBJ1-5 | TRBV5-6 | NA | NA | CASSLRQGNQPQHF | TGTGCCAGCAGCTTGAGGCAGGGAAATCAGCCCCAGCATTTT
TRBJ2-5 | TRBV9 | NA | TRBD2 | CASTPTSGGLEYQETQYF | TGTGCCAGCACCCCGACTAGCGGGGGGCTAGAGTACCAAGAGACCCAGTACTTC
TRBJ2-7 | TRBV10-3 | NA | TRBD1 | CASLDRVSYEQYF | TGTGCCAGTCTCGACAGGGTCTCCTACGAGCAGTACTTC
TRBJ2-2 | TRBV18 | NA | NA | CASSPGGGGDTGELFF | TGTGCCAGCTCACCAGGTGGAGGGGGCGACACCGGGGAGCTGTTTTTT
TRBJ2-7 | TRBV7-9 | once | TRBD1 | CASSPRDRGYEQYF | TGTGCCAGCAGCCCGAGGGACAGGGGCTACGAGCAGTACTTC
TRBJ1-4 | TRBV19 | NA | NA | CASSTGTLGGLFF | TGTGCCAGTAGTACGGGGACATTGGGTGGACTGTTTTTT
TRBJ2-7 | TRBV7-2 | once | NA | CASSLQGNSEQYF | TGTGCCAGCAGCTTACAGGGGAATAGCGAGCAGTACTTC
TRBJ2-4 | TRBV4-2 | NA | NA | CASSLAPLAKNIQYF | TGTGCCAGCAGCCTAGCCCCGTTGGCCAAAAACATTCAGTACTTC
TRBJ2-7 | TRBV7-7 | NA | TRBD1 | CASSYPTQGVYEQYF | TGTGCCAGCAGTTACCCAACGCAGGGGGTGTACGAGCAGTACTTC
TRBJ2-2 | TRBV7-9 | few | NA | CSSRPLRGGDTGELFF | TGTTCCAGCAGACCTCTTAGGGGGGGGGACACCGGGGAGCTGTTTTTT
TRBJ2-5 | TRBV6-1 | NA | TRBD1 | CASSEGGTGQETQYF | TGTGCCAGCAGTGAAGGGGGGACAGGCCAAGAGACCCAGTACTTC
TRBJ2-3 | TRBV28 | NA | NA | CASSLTQGAPTDTQYF | TGTGCCAGCAGTCTCACACAGGGCGCCCCCACAGATACGCAGTATTTT
TRBJ1-1 | TRBV9 | NA | NA | CASGVGGVDTEAFF | TGTGCCAGCGGCGTAGGAGGCGTAGACACTGAAGCTTTCTTT
TRBJ1-2 | TRBV7-9 | once | NA | CASSLITGEAYGYTF | TGTGCCAGCAGCTTAATAACCGGGGAGGCCTATGGCTACACCTTC
TRBJ2-3 | TRBV6-1 | NA | NA | CASSAGTTQSGRNTDTQYF | TGTGCCAGCAGTGCGGGGACAACTCAATCCGGACGGAACACAGATACGCAGTATTTT
TRBJ2-7 | TRBV13 | NA | NA | CASRFGTDLGQYF | TGTGCCAGCAGGTTCGGGACTGACTTGGGGCAGTACTTC
TRBJ1-2 | TRBV28 | NA | NA | CASRRGMDGYTF | TGTGCCTCCCGTCGGGGAATGGACGGCTACACCTTC
TRBJ1-6 | TRBV2 | NA | NA | CASSLTGSPLHF | TGTGCCAGCAGCCTCACGGGTTCACCCCTCCACTTT
TRBJ2-3 | TRBV6-5 | NA | NA | CASSLNAVDTQYF | TGTGCCAGCAGCTTAAACGCGGTCGATACGCAGTATTTT
TRBJ2-5 | TRBV7-7 | NA | TRBD2 | CASSSGGASLETQYF | TGTGCCAGCAGCTCCGGGGGGGCCAGTCTAGAGACCCAGTACTTC
TRBJ1-1 | TRBV2 | NA | NA | CASSLSAGSRNTEAFF | TGTGCCAGCAGCCTCTCGGCGGGCAGTCGAAACACTGAAGCTTTCTTT
TRBJ1-5 | TRBV2 | few | NA | CASSRDGNSNQPQHF | TGTGCCAGCAGCCGCGACGGGAATAGCAATCAGCCCCAGCATTTT
TRBJ1-6 | TRBV19 | NA | NA | CASSPRGVKSSYNSPLHF | TGTGCCAGTAGTCCACGGGGGGTGAAGAGCTCCTATAATTCACCCCTCCACTTT
TRBJ2-2 | TRBV5-1 | NA | TRBD2 | CASTILAGGPTGELFF | TGCGCCAGCACTATACTAGCGGGGGGTCCCACCGGGGAGCTGTTTTTT
TRBJ2-1 | TRBV7-9 | once | TRBD1 | CSLQKGGGQGYNEQFF | TGTTCCTTGCAAAAAGGGGGGGGACAGGGCTACAATGAGCAGTTCTTC
TRBJ1-1 | TRBV5-4 | NA | TRBD1 | CASSGRTGGTEAFF | TGTGCCAGCAGCGGCCGGACAGGGGGCACTGAAGCTTTCTTT
TRBJ2-7 | TRBV11-2 | NA | NA | CASSFGDSGEQYF | TGTGCCAGCAGCTTTGGGGATTCGGGAGAGCAGTACTTC
TRBJ1-1 | TRBV7-8 | NA | NA | CASSLHRERNTEAFF | TGTGCCAGCAGCTTACACAGGGAGCGGAACACTGAAGCTTTCTTT
TRBJ1-6 | TRBV25-1 | once | TRBD1 | CASRGTGGDNSPLHF | TGTGCCAGCAGGGGGACAGGTGGGGATAATTCACCCCTCCACTTT
TRBJ2-4 | TRBV10-3 | few | TRBD1 | CAISETIDRANIQYF | TGTGCCATCAGTGAAACCATTGACAGGGCGAACATTCAGTACTTC
TRBJ2-3 | TRBV18 | NA | NA | CASSPGATANNGIYGTQYF | TGTGCCAGCTCACCGGGGGCGACAGCGAATAATGGGATATACGGTACGCAGTATTTT
TRBJ1-1 | TRBV28 | NA | NA | CASSRWGVRNTEAFF | TGTGCCAGCAGCCGCTGGGGGGTACGGAACACTGAAGCTTTCTTT
TRBJ1-3 | TRBV28 | NA | NA | CASSLPGSAGNTIYF | TGTGCCAGCAGTTTACCAGGGTCAGCTGGAAACACCATATATTTT
TRBJ2-7 | TRBV9 | NA | NA | CASSVGTASPYEQYF | TGTGCCAGCAGCGTAGGAACAGCCAGTCCCTACGAGCAGTACTTC
TRBJ1-6 | TRBV7-8 | once | NA | CASSTGTGWAPLHF | TGTGCCAGCAGCACCGGCACAGGGTGGGCGCCCCTCCACTTT
TRBJ1-6 | TRBV2 | few | TRBD1 | CASSVTGQGLGKGGSPLHF | TGTGCCAGCAGTGTGACGGGACAGGGGCTGGGGAAAGGGGGTTCACCCCTCCACTTT